Below are 10 T cell receptor beta chains sequenced from a single sample in a study of patients and donors after allogeneic stem cell transplantation. MiXCR, applied by TCRdb to the RT-PCR reads, yields one record per CDR3 protein. The table shows approximately 150,000 distinct CDR3 sequences, with about 40% occurring only once. Sequenced: blood, either unsorted or a sorted T cell fraction (not recorded which). The source is a human donor who was either an allogeneic HSCT recipient or a stem cell or donor lymphocyte infusion donor (not recorded which). It is not recorded whose cells these are; they may come from a transplant donor.

V gene TRBV12-3 or TRBV12-4 combines with J gene TRBJ1-1, with TRBD1 as a possible D gene (6 bases). The length of the CDR3 is 12 residues. Trimming cost V 6 bases and J 9 bases, with 14 bases left between them. In DNA, the CDR3 is TGTGCCAGCAGATTCCAACAGGGAAAAGCTTTCTTT. Protein: CASRFQQGKAFF.

There are a few counts of this clonotype. The chain combines TRBV5-1 with TRBJ1-4; D gene unclear. Looked up from germline, CDR1 is SGHRS and CDR2 is YFSETQ. V was shortened by 2 bases and J by 4 bases, with 9 bases between the two germline ends. The CDR3 has 14 residues. CDR3: CASSLQYYNEKLFF. CDR3 nucleotide sequence: TGCGCCAGCAGCTTACAGTACTATAATGAAAAACTGTTTTTT.

V gene TRBV10-3 combines with J gene TRBJ1-3, with D uncertain. Trimming left V 6 bases short and J 0 bases short, with 6 bases between. This CDR3 is 13 amino acids long. Germline-derived CDR1 and CDR2 are ENHRY and SYGVKD. The CDR3 is CAIRADSGNTIYF. CDR3 sequence (DNA): TGTGCCATCAGGGCAGACTCTGGAAACACCATATATTTT.

This clonotype has a handful of counts. This rearrangement joins TRBV5-1 to TRBJ1-1; D remains unclear. The CDR3 extends over 14 amino acids. The V and J ends lost 8 bases and 1 base respectively, with 15 bases between them. Looked up from germline, CDR1 is SGHRS and CDR2 is YFSETQ. The CDR3 DNA reads as TGCGCCAGTCAAAAGATGACGGAGAACACTGAAGCTTTCTTT. This translates into CASQKMTENTEAFF. Filled out from reference TRBV5-1 and TRBJ1-1, the complete variable domain reads KAGVTQTPRYLIKTRGQQVTLSCSPISGHRSVSWYQQTPGQGLQFLFEYFSETQRNKGNFPGRFSGRQFSNSRSEMNVSTLELGDSALYLCASQKMTENTEAFFGQGTRLTVV.

The chain employs TRBV20-1 and TRBJ1-6; maybe TRBD1 (6 bases). Germline values: CDR1 DFQATT, CDR2 SNEGSKA (reference sequence). The CDR3 length is 16 residues. The V end was cut by 3 bases, the J end by 3 bases, with 15 bases between. This chain's CDR3 is CSASRMGGHYNSPLHF. CDR3 DNA sequence: TGCAGTGCTAGTCGGATGGGGGGACACTATAATTCACCCCTCCACTTT.

V is TRBV27 and J is TRBJ2-3; 10 bases fit TRBD2. Germline values: CDR1 MNHEY, CDR2 SMNVEV (reference sequence). The CDR3 has 18 residues. The J segment lost 0 bases and the V segment lost 5 bases, leaving 11 bases of the junction unmatched. CDR3 coding DNA: TGTGCCAGCAGTGATTATAGCCTAGCGGGGGAAAGCACAGATACGCAGTATTTT. This encodes CASSDYSLAGESTDTQYF.

V gene TRBV20-1 combines with J gene TRBJ2-3; D not resolved. Trimming pared 0 bases from V and 6 bases from J, leaving 16 bases between. There are 15 residues in the CDR3. The germline gives CDR1 DFQATT, CDR2 SNEGSKA (reference sequence). CDR3 in DNA: TGCAGTGCTAGAGATCTAGGCTTCTTGGAGGATACGCAGTATTTT. It yields the protein CSARDLGFLEDTQYF.

This clonotype has more than one count but fewer than ten. V usage is TRBV7-3 and J usage is TRBJ1-1; D is ambiguous. Germline assignment: CDR1 SGHTA and CDR2 FQGTGA. The V gene lost 5 bases and the J gene lost 4 bases, with 14 bases spanning the gap. The CDR3 spans 14 residues. CDR3 sequence reads: CASSLLRWGTEAFF. The CDR3 DNA follows: TGTGCCAGCAGCCTCCTCCGATGGGGCACTGAAGCTTTCTTT.

There are a few counts of this clonotype. The chain employs TRBV12-3 or TRBV12-4 and TRBJ1-1, with 9 bases matching TRBD1. V gave up 6 bases and J gave up 3 bases; unmatched junction bases: 2. The CDR3 is made up of 13 amino acids. The CDR3 coding sequence is TGTGCCAGCAGGGGACAGGGTTACACTGAAGCTTTCTTT. Amino acid sequence: CASRGQGYTEAFF.

This clonotype was found a few times. The chain couples TRBV20-1 to TRBJ1-1, with D unclear. Germline CDR1 and CDR2: DFQATT and SNEGSKA (reference sequence). The germline V and J ends were trimmed by 3 bases and 4 bases, with 6 bases remaining between them. The CDR3 covers 11 residues. The CDR3 region is CSAREGTEAFF. The CDR3 DNA sequence: TGCAGTGCTAGGGAGGGCACTGAAGCTTTCTTT.